These T cell receptor beta chains were read from a single sample in a study of cytomegalovirus exposure and HLA in healthy donors. TCRdb's copy holds only in-frame clones and misses some; the assay was immunoSEQ multiplex PCR. The sample has roughly 70,000 clones; around 76% are singletons. The sample consisted of PBMCs. Receptor source: a man over 45 in good health and CMV-seronegative. CDR3s include the opening cysteine and the closing phenylalanine or tryptophan. D genes are given only for firm matches. Clone size, where shown, is once, few, many, or a class for clones that have expanded.

v_call,j_call,d_call,clone_size,cdr3_nt,cdr3_aa
TRBV23-1,TRBJ2-2,-,-,TGCGCCAGCAGTCAATTTCTGACAGGCAGGGCGTACACCGGGGAGCTGTTTTTT,CASSQFLTGRAYTGELFF
TRBV5-1,TRBJ2-3,-,-,TGCGCCAGCAGGGGGGCGGTTGGCACAGATACGCAGTATTTT,CASRGAVGTDTQYF
TRBV11-2,TRBJ1-1,TRBD1,few,TGTGCCAGCAGCTTAGTATCAGGGGGCTCTGAAGCTTTCTTT,CASSLVSGGSEAFF
TRBV15,TRBJ2-7,TRBD2,-,TGTGCCACCAGCAGAGATTCACTAGCGGGCACCTACGAGCAGTACTTC,CATSRDSLAGTYEQYF
TRBV11-2,TRBJ1-1,TRBD1,-,TGTGCCAGCAACCCGGACAGGACCCTCCGGAACACTGAAGCTTTCTTT,CASNPDRTLRNTEAFF
TRBV10-3,TRBJ2-7,TRBD1,-,TGTGCCATCAGTGAGGCCGGGACAGGGATCTCCTACGAGCAGTACTTC,CAISEAGTGISYEQYF
TRBV7-3,TRBJ1-2,TRBD1,-,TGTGCCAGCAGCCGGACAGGGGACGGCGGGAGCTACACCTTC,CASSRTGDGGSYTF
TRBV28,TRBJ2-3,-,-,TGTGCCAGCAGCCAAACAGGCGCCCTAGTCTCCCGAAGCACAGATACGCAGTATTTT,CASSQTGALVSRSTDTQYF
TRBV27,TRBJ2-7,TRBD2,-,TGTGCCAGCACAGGACTAGCGCCTTCCTACGAGCAGTACTTC,CASTGLAPSYEQYF
TRBV6-5,TRBJ2-7,TRBD1,-,TGTGCCAGCAGTTACTCCTGGACAGGTGTCCACGAGCAGTACTTC,CASSYSWTGVHEQYF
TRBV18,TRBJ1-1,TRBD1,once,TGTGCCAGCTCACCGGTGGGACAGCTGAACACTGAAGCTTTCTTT,CASSPVGQLNTEAFF
TRBV28,TRBJ1-3,-,-,TGTGCCAGCAGCCGACAGAGCTCTGGAAACACCATATATTTT,CASSRQSSGNTIYF
TRBV4-1,TRBJ1-5,-,once,TGCGCCAGCAGCCAAGATTACAGGGCTTATAGCAATCAGCCCCAGCATTTT,CASSQDYRAYSNQPQHF
TRBV29-1,TRBJ2-7,-,-,TGCAGCGTTGAGGCTAGCGCTACCTACGAGCAGTACTTC,CSVEASATYEQYF
TRBV19,TRBJ1-5,-,-,TGTGCCACCTCAAACAGAGCTCAGCCCCAGCATTTT,CATSNRAQPQHF
TRBV6-5,TRBJ2-1,TRBD1,-,TGTGCCAGCAGTCTCTGGACAGGGCGCAATGAGCAGTTCTTC,CASSLWTGRNEQFF
TRBV7-9,TRBJ2-7,TRBD1,-,TGTGCCAGCAGCTTATTCATAGGGGGCTTCTACGAGCAGTACTTC,CASSLFIGGFYEQYF
TRBV25-1,TRBJ1-2,-,-,TGTGCCAGCAGTGAATTCCTAGGACAAAATTATGGCTACACCTTC,CASSEFLGQNYGYTF
TRBV11-3,TRBJ2-7,-,-,TGTGCCAGCAGCCACGAGGGTAGGAACGAGCAGTACTTC,CASSHEGRNEQYF
TRBV10-2,TRBJ1-4,TRBD1,-,TGCGCCAGCAGTAAGGGACAGGGAGGGAGATTAGGAGAAAAACTGTTTTTT,CASSKGQGGRLGEKLFF
TRBV15,TRBJ2-1,TRBD2,few,TGTGCCACCAAAAACGGGGGGAGCTCCTACAATGAGCAGTTCTTC,CATKNGGSSYNEQFF
TRBV27,TRBJ1-1,-,-,TGTGCCAGCAGTTTACTGACAGGAAGGGGTGAAGCTTTCTTT,CASSLLTGRGEAFF
TRBV5-4,TRBJ2-1,TRBD2,-,TGTGCCAGCAGCTTCGGCGGGACTAGTTCCTACAATGAGCAGTTCTTC,CASSFGGTSSYNEQFF
TRBV29-1,TRBJ2-2,-,-,TGCAGCGTTGAAGATTACGGACTGCAAAGCGGGGAGCTGTTTTTT,CSVEDYGLQSGELFF
TRBV7-6,TRBJ2-1,-,-,TGTGCCAGCAGCTTAGTTTTTCGGGAGCGGGACAAGTCTGAGCAGTTCTTC,CASSLVFRERDKSEQFF
TRBV6-4,TRBJ2-1,-,once,TGTGCCAGCACCCCTGGGGCGGGACTCGGCTACAATGAGCAGTTCTTC,CASTPGAGLGYNEQFF
TRBV10-2,TRBJ2-5,-,once,TGCGCCAGCATGAAGGGAGGAGGGAAAGAGACCCAGTACTTC,CASMKGGGKETQYF
TRBV6-5,TRBJ2-7,TRBD1,-,TGTGCCAGCAGTCCCCGGGACAGGGCCTACGAGCAGTACTTC,CASSPRDRAYEQYF
TRBV9,TRBJ2-2,TRBD2,-,TGTGCCAGCAGTGGGACTAGCGGGAGGGTCACCGGGGAGCTGTTTTTT,CASSGTSGRVTGELFF
TRBV18,TRBJ2-5,-,few,TGTGCCAGCTCCCGGGACTCCCAAGAGACCCAGTACTTC,CASSRDSQETQYF
TRBV5-8,TRBJ2-7,-,-,TGTGCCAGCAGCTTTATGGCAGGATTTAACGAGCAGTACTTC,CASSFMAGFNEQYF
TRBV27,TRBJ1-1,-,few,TGTGCCAGCAGTTTATACGGTCCGGGTTACACTGAAGCTTTCTTT,CASSLYGPGYTEAFF
TRBV7-9,TRBJ1-4,TRBD1,-,TGTGCCAGCAGCTTAGCGGGACAGGGTGGCGAAAAACTGTTTTTT,CASSLAGQGGEKLFF